These T cell receptor beta chains were read from a single sample in a study of T cells in Graves' hyperthyroidism and ophthalmopathy. TCRdb reanalysed the multiplex PCR reads using MiXCR and keeps one entry per CDR3 protein. The sample has approximately 690,000 distinct CDR3 sequences; about a fifth are singletons. The sequencing input was blood. These receptors all stem from a man between 25 and 39 years old with Graves' ophthalmopathy. Both conserved end residues are part of each CDR3. D genes are given only for firm matches. The size entry is marked missing in some rows and otherwise reads once, few, many or a size class.

J gene: TRBJ1-4
clone size: -
D gene: -
V gene: TRBV6-1
CDR3 protein: CASAQDSYNEKLFF
CDR3 DNA: TGTGCCAGCGCACAGGACTCTTACAATGAAAAACTGTTTTTT

J gene: TRBJ2-2
clone size: -
D gene: TRBD2
V gene: TRBV15
CDR3 protein: CATSPGLAAVPGELFF
CDR3 DNA: TGTGCCACCAGCCCGGGACTAGCGGCGGTCCCCGGGGAGCTGTTTTTT

J gene: TRBJ2-2
clone size: many
D gene: TRBD2
V gene: TRBV20-1
CDR3 protein: CSARSAGVAGELFF
CDR3 DNA: TGCAGTGCTAGGTCGGCGGGAGTTGCCGGGGAGCTGTTTTTT

J gene: TRBJ1-5
clone size: -
D gene: -
V gene: TRBV20-1
CDR3 protein: CSASSGSYQPQHF
CDR3 DNA: TGCAGTGCTAGTTCAGGGAGCTATCAGCCCCAGCATTTT

J gene: TRBJ1-1
clone size: few
D gene: -
V gene: TRBV18
CDR3 protein: CASSPRPGKMNTEAFF
CDR3 DNA: TGTGCCAGCTCACCACGGCCAGGTAAAATGAACACTGAAGCTTTCTTT

J gene: TRBJ1-1
clone size: many
D gene: -
V gene: TRBV30
CDR3 protein: CASGIETEAFF
CDR3 DNA: TGTGCCTCAGGGATCGAGACTGAAGCTTTCTTT

J gene: TRBJ2-3
clone size: -
D gene: -
V gene: TRBV4-1
CDR3 protein: CASSQGYYQGPQLATQYF
CDR3 DNA: TGCGCCAGCAGCCAAGGCTACTACCAGGGGCCTCAATTGGCTACGCAGTATTTT

J gene: TRBJ2-1
clone size: -
D gene: TRBD2
V gene: TRBV19
CDR3 protein: CASSRGLVGENEQFF
CDR3 DNA: TGTGCCAGTAGTAGAGGACTAGTGGGAGAAAATGAGCAGTTCTTC

J gene: TRBJ2-5
clone size: -
D gene: TRBD2
V gene: TRBV3-1
CDR3 protein: CASSNLAGASQETQYF
CDR3 DNA: TGTGCCAGCAGTAACCTAGCGGGAGCGTCCCAAGAGACCCAGTACTTC

J gene: TRBJ2-5
clone size: -
D gene: -
V gene: TRBV20-1
CDR3 protein: CSASGQETQYF
CDR3 DNA: TGCAGTGCTAGCGGACAAGAGACCCAGTACTTC

J gene: TRBJ2-7
clone size: -
D gene: -
V gene: TRBV9
CDR3 protein: CASSVEESLTYEQYF
CDR3 DNA: TGTGCCAGCAGCGTAGAAGAGAGTCTCACCTACGAGCAGTACTTC

J gene: TRBJ1-5
clone size: -
D gene: -
V gene: TRBV18
CDR3 protein: CASSKTGTDNQPQHF
CDR3 DNA: TGTGCCAGCTCAAAAACAGGGACCGATAATCAGCCCCAGCATTTT

J gene: TRBJ2-7
clone size: once
D gene: TRBD1
V gene: TRBV4-1
CDR3 protein: CASSRGGWTGPYEQYF
CDR3 DNA: TGCGCCAGCAGCCGGGGTGGCTGGACAGGGCCGTACGAGCAGTACTTC

J gene: TRBJ2-5
clone size: -
D gene: -
V gene: TRBV11-2
CDR3 protein: CASSLVVKERQETRYF
CDR3 DNA: TGTGCCAGCAGCCTTGTGGTCAAAGAGAGGCAAGAGACCCGGTACTTC

J gene: TRBJ1-2
clone size: -
D gene: -
V gene: TRBV5-1
CDR3 protein: CASSLAVNKNRDHYGYTF
CDR3 DNA: TGCGCCAGCAGCTTGGCCGTGAATAAAAACAGGGACCACTATGGCTACACCTTC

J gene: TRBJ2-7
clone size: -
D gene: -
V gene: TRBV10-1
CDR3 protein: CASSEQGREDEQYF
CDR3 DNA: TGCGCCAGCAGTGAGCAGGGCCGCGAAGACGAGCAGTACTTC

J gene: TRBJ1-4
clone size: -
D gene: -
V gene: TRBV18
CDR3 protein: CASSPDRGEKLFF
CDR3 DNA: TGTGCCAGCTCACCGGACAGAGGGGAAAAACTGTTTTTT

J gene: TRBJ2-3
clone size: many
D gene: TRBD2
V gene: TRBV20-1
CDR3 protein: CSARVNLVAGGLNTDTQYF
CDR3 DNA: TGCAGTGCCAGGGTTAATCTGGTAGCGGGAGGGCTAAACACAGATACGCAGTATTTT

J gene: TRBJ1-4
clone size: few
D gene: -
V gene: TRBV6-1
CDR3 protein: CASSSPRGHNEKLFF
CDR3 DNA: TGTGCCAGCAGTTCCCCCCGGGGCCATAATGAAAAACTGTTTTTT

J gene: TRBJ2-7
clone size: many
D gene: TRBD1
V gene: TRBV7-6
CDR3 protein: CASSERDSSYEQYF
CDR3 DNA: TGTGCCAGCAGCGAACGGGACAGCTCCTACGAGCAGTACTTC

J gene: TRBJ2-2
clone size: few
D gene: TRBD1
V gene: TRBV3-1
CDR3 protein: CASSQRTGAVTGELFF
CDR3 DNA: TGTGCCAGCAGCCAAAGGACAGGGGCGGTCACCGGGGAGCTGTTTTTT

J gene: TRBJ2-1
clone size: many
D gene: -
V gene: TRBV27
CDR3 protein: CASGLEDDNEQFF
CDR3 DNA: TGTGCCAGCGGACTGGAGGATGACAATGAGCAGTTCTTC

J gene: TRBJ2-7
clone size: -
D gene: TRBD2
V gene: TRBV12-3/TRBV12-4
CDR3 protein: CASSFYAGVSYEQYF
CDR3 DNA: TGTGCCAGCAGTTTTTATGCGGGAGTCTCCTACGAGCAGTACTTC

J gene: TRBJ1-5
clone size: -
D gene: TRBD1
V gene: TRBV6-1
CDR3 protein: CASRAQTGPEPQHF
CDR3 DNA: TGTGCCAGCAGAGCTCAGACAGGGCCAGAGCCCCAGCATTTT

J gene: TRBJ2-1
clone size: few
D gene: TRBD2
V gene: TRBV27
CDR3 protein: CASSPQRASGRAPYNEQFF
CDR3 DNA: TGTGCCAGCAGTCCCCAGAGGGCTAGCGGGAGGGCCCCCTACAATGAGCAGTTCTTC

J gene: TRBJ2-2
clone size: -
D gene: TRBD1
V gene: TRBV29-1
CDR3 protein: CSARQGAGGELFF
CDR3 DNA: TGCAGTGCTCGCCAGGGGGCGGGCGGGGAGCTGTTTTTT

J gene: TRBJ1-4
clone size: -
D gene: -
V gene: TRBV7-9
CDR3 protein: CASSLAVEKLFF
CDR3 DNA: TGTGCCAGCAGCTTAGCGGTGGAAAAACTGTTTTTT

J gene: TRBJ2-7
clone size: few
D gene: -
V gene: TRBV20-1
CDR3 protein: CSALPGTLSYEQYF
CDR3 DNA: TGCAGTGCCTTACCCGGGACCCTCTCCTACGAGCAGTACTTC

J gene: TRBJ2-7
clone size: -
D gene: TRBD1
V gene: TRBV4-2
CDR3 protein: CALTGGLVYEQYF
CDR3 DNA: TGTGCCTTAACAGGGGGCCTCGTCTACGAGCAGTACTTC

J gene: TRBJ1-5
clone size: -
D gene: -
V gene: TRBV7-2
CDR3 protein: CASSQSAGINQPQHF
CDR3 DNA: TGTGCCAGCAGCCAATCAGCCGGGATCAATCAGCCCCAGCATTTT

J gene: TRBJ1-3
clone size: few
D gene: -
V gene: TRBV9
CDR3 protein: CASSVIAGTSGNTIYF
CDR3 DNA: TGTGCCAGCAGCGTTATCGCAGGGACGAGTGGAAACACCATATATTTT

J gene: TRBJ2-3
clone size: few
D gene: TRBD2
V gene: TRBV28
CDR3 protein: CASSAGTSGSDTQYF
CDR3 DNA: TGTGCCAGCAGCGCCGGGACTAGCGGGTCAGATACGCAGTATTTT

J gene: TRBJ1-5
clone size: few
D gene: TRBD1
V gene: TRBV4-2
CDR3 protein: CASSLWTGSNQPQHF
CDR3 DNA: TGTGCCAGCAGCCTTTGGACAGGTAGCAATCAGCCCCAGCATTTT

J gene: TRBJ2-1
clone size: few
D gene: -
V gene: TRBV9
CDR3 protein: CASHPGGPAYNEQFF
CDR3 DNA: TGTGCCAGCCACCCTGGCGGCCCAGCCTACAATGAGCAGTTCTTC

J gene: TRBJ2-5
clone size: many
D gene: TRBD2
V gene: TRBV20-1
CDR3 protein: CSAYKTSGAQETQYF
CDR3 DNA: TGCAGTGCTTACAAGACTAGCGGAGCCCAAGAGACCCAGTACTTC

J gene: TRBJ2-7
clone size: -
D gene: TRBD1
V gene: TRBV28
CDR3 protein: CASKRDRAGEQYF
CDR3 DNA: TGTGCCAGCAAGAGAGACAGGGCGGGCGAGCAGTACTTC

J gene: TRBJ2-7
clone size: few
D gene: -
V gene: TRBV20-1
CDR3 protein: CSANPGLYEQYF
CDR3 DNA: TGCAGTGCTAACCCGGGTCTCTACGAGCAGTACTTC

J gene: TRBJ2-5
clone size: many
D gene: -
V gene: TRBV11-1
CDR3 protein: CASRPGPRRNQETQYF
CDR3 DNA: TGTGCCAGCAGGCCCGGTCCCCGGAGGAATCAAGAGACCCAGTACTTC

J gene: TRBJ2-2
clone size: once
D gene: TRBD2
V gene: TRBV28
CDR3 protein: CASSFREGSAGELFF
CDR3 DNA: TGTGCCAGCAGTTTCCGGGAGGGGTCGGCCGGGGAGCTGTTTTTT

J gene: TRBJ1-1
clone size: few
D gene: TRBD1
V gene: TRBV20-1
CDR3 protein: CSARGDRQNTEAFF
CDR3 DNA: TGCAGTGCTAGAGGGGACAGACAGAACACTGAAGCTTTCTTT

J gene: TRBJ1-1
clone size: few
D gene: -
V gene: TRBV9
CDR3 protein: CASSEERNTEAFF
CDR3 DNA: TGTGCCAGCAGCGAAGAGCGGAACACTGAAGCTTTCTTT

J gene: TRBJ2-1
clone size: -
D gene: TRBD2
V gene: TRBV5-5
CDR3 protein: CASSFLVLADNGQFF
CDR3 DNA: TGTGCCAGCAGCTTTCTGGTACTAGCGGACAATGGGCAGTTCTTC

J gene: TRBJ2-7
clone size: -
D gene: -
V gene: TRBV5-1
CDR3 protein: CASSLEAGKNEQYF
CDR3 DNA: TGCGCCAGCAGCTTGGAGGCAGGGAAGAACGAGCAGTACTTC

J gene: TRBJ1-1
clone size: few
D gene: TRBD1
V gene: TRBV5-5
CDR3 protein: CASSLSTGGPGDTEAFF
CDR3 DNA: TGTGCCAGCAGCTTATCTACAGGGGGCCCGGGGGACACTGAAGCTTTCTTT

J gene: TRBJ2-5
clone size: few
D gene: -
V gene: TRBV29-1
CDR3 protein: CSVEGVGYQETQYF
CDR3 DNA: TGCAGCGTTGAAGGGGTGGGATACCAAGAGACCCAGTACTTC

J gene: TRBJ2-6
clone size: -
D gene: TRBD1
V gene: TRBV11-2
CDR3 protein: CASSPQGFGANVLTF
CDR3 DNA: TGTGCCAGCAGCCCACAGGGGTTTGGGGCCAACGTCCTGACTTTC

J gene: TRBJ2-1
clone size: -
D gene: TRBD2
V gene: TRBV7-9
CDR3 protein: CASTRVSGRQFF
CDR3 DNA: TGTGCCAGCACCCGAGTTAGCGGGAGACAGTTCTTC

J gene: TRBJ2-7
clone size: few
D gene: TRBD1
V gene: TRBV11-2
CDR3 protein: CASSPVLRGRTYEQYF
CDR3 DNA: TGTGCCAGCAGCCCGGTTTTGAGGGGGCGGACCTACGAGCAGTACTTC

J gene: TRBJ2-2
clone size: few
D gene: -
V gene: TRBV7-3
CDR3 protein: CASSLTRSTGELFF
CDR3 DNA: TGTGCCAGCAGCTTAACGCGGTCCACCGGGGAGCTGTTTTTT

J gene: TRBJ2-1
clone size: -
D gene: -
V gene: TRBV30
CDR3 protein: CAWSGEGGSYNEQFF
CDR3 DNA: TGTGCCTGGAGTGGAGAAGGGGGGAGCTACAATGAGCAGTTCTTC

J gene: TRBJ2-7
clone size: -
D gene: TRBD1
V gene: TRBV7-3
CDR3 protein: CASSLQAGGPYEQYF
CDR3 DNA: TGTGCCAGCAGCTTACAGGCAGGGGGCCCCTACGAGCAGTACTTC

J gene: TRBJ1-1
clone size: few
D gene: -
V gene: TRBV24-1
CDR3 protein: CATSDANTEAFF
CDR3 DNA: TGTGCCACCAGTGACGCGAACACTGAAGCTTTCTTT

J gene: TRBJ2-5
clone size: few
D gene: TRBD2
V gene: TRBV20-1
CDR3 protein: CSAKGTSAGEETQYF
CDR3 DNA: TGCAGTGCTAAGGGGACGTCAGCGGGAGAAGAGACCCAGTACTTC

J gene: TRBJ2-7
clone size: -
D gene: -
V gene: TRBV6-1
CDR3 protein: CASSDLGATDEQYF
CDR3 DNA: TGTGCCAGCAGTGACCTAGGGGCGACAGACGAGCAGTACTTC